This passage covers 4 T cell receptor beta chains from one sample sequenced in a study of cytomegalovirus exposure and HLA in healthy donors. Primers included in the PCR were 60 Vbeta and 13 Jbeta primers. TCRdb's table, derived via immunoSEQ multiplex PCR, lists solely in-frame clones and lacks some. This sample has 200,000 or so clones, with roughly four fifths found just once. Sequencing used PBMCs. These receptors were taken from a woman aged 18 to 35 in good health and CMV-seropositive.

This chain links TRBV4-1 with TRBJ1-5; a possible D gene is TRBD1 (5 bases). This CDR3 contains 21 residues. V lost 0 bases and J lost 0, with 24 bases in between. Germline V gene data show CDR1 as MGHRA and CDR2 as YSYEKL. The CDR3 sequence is CASSQDLRPGTHKHSNQPQHF. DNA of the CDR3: TGCGCCAGCAGCCAAGATTTGCGTCCGGGGACTCATAAGCATAGCAATCAGCCCCAGCATTTT.

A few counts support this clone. CDR3 DNA sequence: TGTGCCAGCAGCCAAGATGGGGCCGTCTATGGCTACACCTTC. This sequence encodes CASSQDGAVYGYTF. This rearrangement joins TRBV4-2 to TRBJ1-2, with a tentative D call TRBD1 (5 bases). Germline-derived CDR1 and CDR2 are LGHNA and YNFKEQ. The V and J ends lost 0 bases and 4 bases respectively, with 9 bases between them. The CDR3 is 14 amino acids.

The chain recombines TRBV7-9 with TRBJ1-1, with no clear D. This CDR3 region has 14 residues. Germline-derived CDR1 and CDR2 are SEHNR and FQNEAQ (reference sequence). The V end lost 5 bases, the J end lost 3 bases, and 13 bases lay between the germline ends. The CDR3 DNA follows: TGTGCCAGCAGCCCCCGGGGTGGGGACACTGAAGCTTTCTTT. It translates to CASSPRGGDTEAFF.

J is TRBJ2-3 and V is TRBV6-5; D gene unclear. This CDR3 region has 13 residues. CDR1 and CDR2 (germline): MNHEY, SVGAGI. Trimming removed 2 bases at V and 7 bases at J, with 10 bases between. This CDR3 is CASSYEGVHTQYF. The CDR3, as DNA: TGTGCCAGCAGTTACGAAGGAGTACATACGCAGTATTTT.